Below are 17 T cell receptor beta chains sequenced from a single sample in a study of blood T cells in healthy people across ages. Combining a sample-barcoded 5' primer with a J-beta primer mix, a second PCR ran for about 7 to 11 cycles. TCRdb processed the 5' RACE reads anew with MiXCR; each CDR3 protein has one entry. The repertoire holds fewer than 2 million distinct CDR3 sequences, with approximately 40% as singletons. The sample consisted of blood. These receptors were collected from a human donor in good health.

The chain links TRBV7-8 to TRBJ2-7, with D possibly being TRBD2 (6 bases). CDR3 length equals 13 residues. The V end lost 7 bases, the J end lost 3 bases, and 13 bases lay between the germline ends. CDR1 is SGHVS, CDR2 FQNEAQ, per germline. CDR3 coding DNA: TGTGCCAGCACGGGAGAGGGGAACTACGAGCAGTACTTC. Translation: CASTGEGNYEQYF.

This clonotype was seen a few times. The chain links TRBV20-1 to TRBJ1-2; no definite D call. V gave up 0 bases and J gave up 6 bases, with 17 bases separating them. The CDR3 loop spans 15 amino acids. Germline loops: CDR1 DFQATT, CDR2 SNEGSKA (reference sequence). The chain's CDR3 is CSARDPSTAVDGYTF. CDR3 DNA: TGCAGTGCTAGAGATCCTTCTACGGCGGTGGATGGCTACACCTTC.

The chain combines TRBV7-9 with TRBJ1-1, with 8 positions matching TRBD1. The CDR3 consists of 14 residues. CDR1 and CDR2 from the germline V gene are SEHNR and FQNEAQ (reference sequence). V dropped 5 bases and J dropped 6; count of bases not matched to a gene: 8. CDR3 region: CASSSNRGSPEAFF. CDR3 DNA: TGTGCCAGCAGCAGTAACAGGGGGAGTCCTGAAGCTTTCTTT.

This clonotype has only a few counts. The chain carries TRBV7-9 and TRBJ2-5, with D tentatively TRBD2 (6 bases). Germline CDR1 SEHNR, CDR2 FQNEAQ (reference sequence). V was cut by 2 bases and J by 1 base, with 11 bases left in between. The CDR3 covers 15 residues. The CDR3 coding sequence is TGTGCCAGCAGCTTAACGGGACTTAGCCAAGAGACCCAGTACTTC. Its protein product is CASSLTGLSQETQYF. Full variable domain (missing parts from reference TRBV7-9 and TRBJ2-5): DTGVSQNPRHKITKRGQNVTFRCDPISEHNRLYWYRQTLGQGPEFLTYFQNEAQLEKSRLLSDRFSAERPKGSFSTLEIQRTEQGDSAMYLCASSLTGLSQETQYFGPGTRLLVL.

Concerning this clonotype: One end of the junction varies from germline; a read error may be responsible. V and J are TRBV25-1 and TRBJ1-2; D is unresolved. The V gene's germline CDR1 is MGHDK and CDR2 SYGVNS. This CDR3 contains 13 residues. The CDR3 here is CAGRSSANYGYTF. CDR3 nucleotide sequence: TGTGCCGGCAGGTCTTCAGCTAACTATGGCTACACCTTC.

The chain uses TRBV4-2 and TRBJ2-5; 8 nucleotides agree with TRBD2. The CDR3 runs to 18 residues. After removal of 0 bases from V and 0 bases from J, the junction contained 9 bases not matched to a gene. The germline V gene has CDR1 LGHNA and CDR2 YNFKEQ. The CDR3 spells CASSQDLGAAGDQETQYF. The CDR3 DNA is TGTGCCAGCAGCCAAGATCTTGGGGCAGCGGGGGACCAAGAGACCCAGTACTTC.

The chain is built from TRBV4-3 and TRBJ2-7; the match to TRBD2 covers 9 bases. CDR3 size: 15 residues. The V gene end was trimmed by 4 bases and the J gene end by 2 bases; junction bases not matched to a gene: 6. Germline V gene lookup returns CDR1 LGHNA and CDR2 YSLEER. DNA of the CDR3: TGCGCCAGCAGCCCCGATCAGCGGGGGGCCTACGAGCAGTACTTC. Translating gives CASSPDQRGAYEQYF.

This chain connects TRBV20-1 to TRBJ2-7; TRBD1 agrees at 9 bases. Germline lookup yields CDR1 DFQATT and CDR2 SNEGSKA (reference sequence). V shed 6 bases, J shed 2 bases, and the junction held 14 bases outside the gene matches. The CDR3 is made up of 16 amino acids. CDR3 nucleotide sequence: TGCAGTGCCAATCGCCAGGACAGGGGCCCAACCTACGAGCAGTACTTC. This translates into CSANRQDRGPTYEQYF.

Only a few counts were recorded for this clonotype. The chain is built from TRBV12-3 or TRBV12-4 and TRBJ1-5; D unresolved. Trimming stripped 3 bases from V and 0 bases from J, with 6 bases between. CDR3 size: 14 residues. The CDR3, as DNA: TGTGCCAGCAGTTTTCTCAGTAGCAATCAGCCCCAGCATTTT. Protein: CASSFLSSNQPQHF.

The table lists this clonotype with a few counts. V usage is TRBV24-1 and J usage is TRBJ2-5; 8 positions match TRBD1. CDR3 size: 14 residues. The junction had 2 bases not matched to a gene; V was cut back by 3 bases and J by 3 bases. The germline V gene has CDR1 KGHDR and CDR2 SFDVKD. CDR3 nucleotide sequence: TGTGCCACCAGTGATGTGGGACAGGAAGAGACCCAGTACTTC. Translated, it gives CATSDVGQEETQYF.

This clonotype was seen at least ten times. This chain connects TRBV7-2 to TRBJ2-7; 8 bases map to TRBD1. Germline V gene data show CDR1 as SGHTA and CDR2 as FQGNSA. V shed 1 base, J shed 2 bases, and the junction held 1 base outside the gene matches. The length of the CDR3 is 14 residues. This CDR3 is CASSLVQGAYEQYF. The DNA of the CDR3 is TGTGCCAGCAGCTTAGTACAGGGGGCCTACGAGCAGTACTTC.

As DNA, the CDR3 is TGCGCCAGCAGCCCCCCCCGACTGGGCATTACCTACGAGCAGTACTTC. It codes for CASSPPRLGITYEQYF. V gene TRBV5-1 combines with J gene TRBJ2-7, with unresolved D. Germline V lookup: CDR1 SGHRS, CDR2 YFSETQ. V gave up 4 bases and J gave up 2 bases, with 19 bases separating them. The CDR3 length is 16 residues.

With regard to this clonotype: One junction end disagrees with the germline gene, perhaps due to a read error. The chain couples TRBV7-2 to TRBJ2-4, with D perhaps matching TRBD1 or TRBD2 (6 bases each). Germline V gene data show CDR1 as SGHTA and CDR2 as FQGNSA. The CDR3 sequence is 14 residues long. CDR3 nucleotides: TGTGTCAGCAGCCCCCGGAGGGGGGTGAACATTCAGTACTTC. It specifies CVSSPRRGVNIQYF.

The V call is TRBV6-5, the J call TRBJ1-1; a weak D match, TRBD1 (6 bases). The CDR3 extends over 14 amino acids. The germline V gene has CDR1 MNHEY and CDR2 SVGAGI. Trimming stripped 4 bases from V and 3 bases from J, with 12 bases between. DNA of the CDR3: TGTGCCAGCAGTTCCATCGGGGGGCACACTGAAGCTTTCTTT. Translated: CASSSIGGHTEAFF.

This chain joins TRBV10-3 and TRBJ2-7; D remains unclear. Per the germline V gene, CDR1 is ENHRY and CDR2 is SYGVKD. CDR3 size: 14 residues. Trimming stripped 10 bases from V and 1 base from J, with 17 bases between. The CDR3 DNA sequence: TGTGCCACCTTTTCGCCCTCCCTTTCCTACGAGCAGTACTTC. Translation gives CATFSPSLSYEQYF.

This clonotype came up a few times. This may stem from a read error, because a much larger clone lies one nucleotide away. This chain joins TRBV27 and TRBJ2-3, with a weak D call TRBD2 (6 bases). This CDR3 has 14 amino acids. The V end lost 11 bases, the J end lost 0 bases, and 15 bases lay between the germline ends. Germline V gives CDR1 MNHEY, CDR2 SMNVEV (reference sequence). The CDR3 loop reads CAGGAAGSTDTQYF. The CDR3 coding sequence is TGTGCCGGCGGAGCGGCGGGGAGCACAGATACGCAGTATTTT.

The chain has TRBV7-2 and TRBJ2-5; 9 bases fit TRBD2. This CDR3 spans 16 amino acids. Germline V CDR1 and CDR2: SGHTA, FQGNSA. The junction had 7 bases not matched to a gene; V was cut back by 3 bases and J by 2 bases. The CDR3 DNA follows: TGTGCCAGCAGCTTGGTAGCGGGAGTAGGGCAAGAGACCCAGTACTTC. Amino acid sequence: CASSLVAGVGQETQYF. The variable domain in full, with the rest retrieved from reference TRBV7-2 and TRBJ2-5, is GAGVSQSPSNKVTEKGKDVELRCDPISGHTALYWYRQSLGQGLEFLIYFQGNSAPDKSGLPSDRFSAERTGGSVSTLTIQRTQQEDSAVYLCASSLVAGVGQETQYFGPGTRLLVL.